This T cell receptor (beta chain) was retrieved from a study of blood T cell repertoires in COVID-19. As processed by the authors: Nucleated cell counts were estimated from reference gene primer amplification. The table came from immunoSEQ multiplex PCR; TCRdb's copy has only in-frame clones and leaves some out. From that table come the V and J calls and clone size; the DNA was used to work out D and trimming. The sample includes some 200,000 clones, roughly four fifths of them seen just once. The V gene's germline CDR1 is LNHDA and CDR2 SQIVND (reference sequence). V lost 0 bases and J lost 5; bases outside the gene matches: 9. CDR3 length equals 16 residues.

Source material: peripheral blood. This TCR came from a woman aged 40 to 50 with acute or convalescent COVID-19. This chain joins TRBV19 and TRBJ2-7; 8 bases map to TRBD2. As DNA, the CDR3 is TGTGCCAGTAGTATAGACGGTCGGGGGGGCTTGAACGAGCAGTACTTC. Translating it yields CASSIDGRGGLNEQYF. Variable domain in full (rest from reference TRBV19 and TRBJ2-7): DGGITQSPKYLFRKEGQNVTLSCEQNLNHDAMYWYRQDPGQGLRLIYYSQIVNDFQKGDIAEGYSVSREKKESFPLTVTSAQKNPTAFYLCASSIDGRGGLNEQYFGPGTRLTVT.